This TCR beta chain derives from a study of cytomegalovirus exposure and HLA in healthy donors. Study in general: Among the approximately 400 genotyped donors, approximately 80% were placed in the Caucasian-associated ancestry cluster.

Study results and limitations: Some TCR beta chains (approximately 180 of them) were listed as cytomegalovirus-associated.

It was with 60 Vbeta and 13 Jbeta primers that the PCR ran. Clones were read by immunoSEQ multiplex PCR, and TCRdb kept only the in-frame ones, dropping some. The repertoire holds 190,000 or so clones, with under 85% as singletons. With respect to this clone: Its specificity is not known.

Specimen: PBMCs. The sequence came from a man in his forties or fifties in good health and CMV-seronegative.

CDR3 sequence (DNA): TGTGCCAGCAGCCGGGACAGGGGGTTAGTCGAGACCCAGTACTTC. It yields the protein CASSRDRGLVETQYF. The J gene is TRBJ2-5, the V gene TRBV7-6, with 11 bases matching TRBD1. The CDR3 length is 15 residues. The trim removed 5 bases at V and 5 bases at J, leaving 7 bases unmatched. Germline V CDR1 and CDR2: SGHVS, FNYEAQ.